This TCR beta chain comes out of a study of identical twins. This clonotype was counted ten times or more. Antigen unknown. MiXCR, applied by TCRdb to the 5' RACE reads, yields one record per CDR3 protein. The table includes some 200,000 distinct CDR3 sequences, around 8.1% detected once. This CDR3 has 14 residues. Germline CDR1 is MNHNS and CDR2 is SASEGT. The junction had 8 bases not matched to a gene; V was cut back by 6 bases and J by 9 bases. Study observations and caveats: It was out-of-frame TCR alpha sharing in monozygotic twins that models underestimated. Weaker excess twin sharing was seen among beta out-of-frame sequences.

This same sample was also part of a study on yellow fever vaccine responses in identical twins.

This TCR was sampled from a woman younger than 35 in good health. The chain has TRBV6-1 and TRBJ2-2; 9 bases are a match to TRBD1. Sequenced input: memory (CD45RO+) T cells sorted from blood. The CDR3 bases are TGTGCCAGCAGCGGCCGGGACAGGGCTAGGGAGCTGTTTTTT. Protein: CASSGRDRARELFF.